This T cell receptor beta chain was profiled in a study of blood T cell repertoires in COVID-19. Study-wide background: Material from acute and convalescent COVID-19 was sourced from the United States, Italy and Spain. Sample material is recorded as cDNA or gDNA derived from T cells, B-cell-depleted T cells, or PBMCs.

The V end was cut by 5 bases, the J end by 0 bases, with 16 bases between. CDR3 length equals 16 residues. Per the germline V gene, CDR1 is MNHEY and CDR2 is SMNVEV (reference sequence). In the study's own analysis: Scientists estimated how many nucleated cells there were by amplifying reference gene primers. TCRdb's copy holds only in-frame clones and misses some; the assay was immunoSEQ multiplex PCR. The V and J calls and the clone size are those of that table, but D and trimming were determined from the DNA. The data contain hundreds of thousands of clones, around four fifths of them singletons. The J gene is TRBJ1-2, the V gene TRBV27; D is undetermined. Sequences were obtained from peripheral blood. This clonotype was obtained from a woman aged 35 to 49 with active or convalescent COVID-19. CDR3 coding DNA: TGTGCCAGCAGTCCTTCGACTCTTTCAGCTAACTATGGCTACACCTTC. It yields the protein CASSPSTLSANYGYTF.